These 20 T cell receptor beta chains were sequenced from one sample in a study of control samples from healthy donors and cancer patients. Sequencing was performed with immunoSEQ multiplex PCR; in TCRdb, only in-frame clones are kept and a portion is missing. The sample holds hundreds of thousands of clones, approximately 92% seen once. The specimen was PBMCs. These receptors were obtained from a man between 40 and 49 years old with head and neck cancer.

This chain joins TRBV24-1 and TRBJ2-1; 8 bases fit TRBD1. Germline assignment: CDR1 KGHDR and CDR2 SFDVKD. The V segment lost 1 base and the J segment 8 bases; nucleotides outside the gene matches: 6. This CDR3 has 15 residues. Written as DNA, the CDR3 is TGTGCCACCAGTGATTTCGCCCAGGGGGCATATGAGCAGTTCTTC. Protein: CATSDFAQGAYEQFF.

The chain has TRBV7-8 and TRBJ1-1, with D possibly matching TRBD1 (5 bases). The ends were cut back, 5 bases at V and 4 bases at J, with 20 bases in the middle. This CDR3 is 16 amino acids long. Looked up from germline, CDR1 is SGHVS and CDR2 is FQNEAQ. The CDR3 spells CASSPMGLGVGTEAFF. DNA for the CDR3: TGTGCCAGCAGCCCGATGGGGCTCGGCGTTGGCACTGAAGCTTTCTTT.

The chain employs TRBV7-2 and TRBJ2-2, with D perhaps TRBD1 or TRBD2 (5 bases each). V lost 2 bases to trimming and J lost 5 bases, with 15 bases between them. The CDR3 sequence is 16 residues long. Germline CDR1 SGHTA, CDR2 FQGNSA. The CDR3 coding sequence is TGTGCCAGCAGCTTATATGAGGGGAGTTTAACCGGGGAGCTGTTTTTT. Translation gives CASSLYEGSLTGELFF.

For this clone: The same CDR3 is also encoded by other DNA sequences in this sample. The rearrangement uses TRBV29-1 and TRBJ2-7; 9 nucleotides align to TRBD1. Germline-derived CDR1 and CDR2 are SQVTM and ANQGSEA. V lost 6 bases to trimming and J lost 1 base; unmatched junction nucleotides: 4. This CDR3 comprises 13 residues. The CDR3 region is CSVSGTGSYEQYF. The CDR3 DNA reads TGCAGCGTCTCCGGGACAGGGTCCTACGAGCAGTACTTC.

V is TRBV3-1 (or the pseudogene TRBV3-2) and J is TRBJ1-3, with D possibly matching TRBD1 (5 bases). The CDR3 is 15 residues long. V lost 4 bases and J lost 2, with 12 bases in between. Germline V gene sequence: CDR1 LGHDT, CDR2 YNNKEL (reference sequence). In DNA form, the CDR3 reads TGTGCCAGCAGCCGGAGGGGTTCCGCTGGAAACACCATATATTTT. It translates to CASSRRGSAGNTIYF.

With respect to this clone: The junction departs from the called germline gene at one end, perhaps through a read error. The gene calls are TRBV5-6 and TRBJ1-6; TRBD1 agrees at 8 bases. This CDR3 has 13 residues. Germline CDR1 is SGHDT and CDR2 is YYEEEE. This chain's CDR3 is CASSFSAGGPQNF. CDR3 sequence (DNA): TGTGCCAGCAGCTTTTCGGCAGGGGGCCCCCAAAACTTT.

V gene TRBV6-5 combines with J gene TRBJ1-3; D is unresolved. V shed 10 bases and J shed 2 bases, with 15 bases lying between them. Germline loops: CDR1 MNHEY, CDR2 SVGAGI. The CDR3 sequence is 14 residues long. CDR3 DNA sequence: TGTGCCACCTTAGAGAGGGCGGCTGGAAACACCATATATTTT. Translated: CATLERAAGNTIYF.

The genes are TRBV2 and TRBJ2-6; perhaps TRBD1 as D (6 bases). Germline V CDR1 and CDR2: SNHLY, FYNNEI. The V end was cut by 6 bases, the J end by 0 bases, with 15 bases between. This CDR3 spans 17 amino acids. In DNA form, the CDR3 reads TGTGCCAGCAGCCCACAGGGCCCAAGCTCTGGGGCCAACGTCCTGACTTTC. It translates to CASSPQGPSSGANVLTF.

This sequence joins TRBV30 and TRBJ1-6; D call uncertain. Germline V gives CDR1 GTSNPN, CDR2 SVGIG (reference sequence). Trimming took 5 bases from V and 7 from J, leaving 6 bases between them. CDR3 size: 11 residues. The CDR3 DNA sequence: TGTGCCTGGGCTGGAAATTCACCCCTCCACTTT. Protein sequence: CAWAGNSPLHF.

The table lists this clone with a few counts. This rearrangement joins TRBV4-1 to TRBJ1-6, with TRBD1 as a possible D gene (6 bases). V shed 5 bases and J shed 7 bases, with 12 bases lying between them. CDR3 length: 14 residues. Germline V gene sequence: CDR1 MGHRA, CDR2 YSYEKL. The DNA of the CDR3 is TGCGCCAGCAGCTCCCGGGACAAAAATTCACCCCTCCACTTT. It codes for CASSSRDKNSPLHF.

This chain uses TRBV9 with TRBJ2-3, with 10 positions matching TRBD2. V was pared by 4 bases and J by 2 bases, with 4 bases of the junction left unmatched. CDR1 SGDLS and CDR2 YYNGEE come from the germline V gene. The CDR3 runs 15 residues. As DNA, the CDR3 is TGTGCCAGCAGCCTAGCGGGGGAGATCACAGATACGCAGTATTTT. This codes for CASSLAGEITDTQYF.

The chain uses TRBV5-6 and TRBJ2-7; 9 nucleotides match TRBD1. The CDR3 length is 15 residues. The J segment lost 4 bases and the V segment lost 4 bases, leaving 9 bases of the junction unmatched. CDR1 and CDR2 (germline): SGHDT, YYEEEE. Written as DNA, the CDR3 is TGTGCCAGCAGCACGTATACAGGGGGCGGTTACGAGCAGTACTTC. It is translated as CASSTYTGGGYEQYF.

The chain has TRBV6-5 and TRBJ2-3; 10 bases are a match to TRBD2. Germline V gene data show CDR1 as MNHEY and CDR2 as SVGAGI. Trimming took 5 bases from V and 0 from J; bases not matched to a gene: 2. The CDR3 sequence is 15 residues long. CDR3 in amino acids: CASSQLAGSTDTQYF. The CDR3 DNA reads as TGTGCCAGCAGTCAACTAGCGGGGAGCACAGATACGCAGTATTTT.

The V gene is TRBV6-1, the J gene TRBJ2-2; no clear D. V lost 3 bases to trimming and J lost 5 bases, with 4 bases between them. In germline, CDR1 is MNHNS, CDR2 SASEGT. This CDR3 contains 12 residues. Here the CDR3 DNA reads TGTGCCAGCAGTGAGGGTACCGGGGAGCTGTTTTTT. This encodes CASSEGTGELFF.

The chain has TRBV5-6 and TRBJ1-5; D perhaps matches TRBD1 (5 bases). This CDR3 contains 15 residues. V was shortened by 2 bases and J by 5 bases, with 14 bases between the two germline ends. Germline CDR1 SGHDT, CDR2 YYEEEE. This chain's CDR3 is CASSFFGAVDQPQHF. The CDR3 bases are TGTGCCAGCAGCTTTTTCGGGGCAGTAGATCAGCCCCAGCATTTT. Looking up the rest from reference TRBV5-6 and TRBJ1-5 gives the full variable domain: DAGVTQSPTHLIKTRGQQVTLRCSPKSGHDTVSWYQQALGQGPQFIFQYYEEEERQRGNFPDRFSGHQFPNYSSELNVNALLLGDSALYLCASSFFGAVDQPQHFGDGTRLSIL.

This chain links TRBV3-1 (or the pseudogene TRBV3-2) with TRBJ2-3; the D gene is possibly TRBD2 (6 bases). Germline CDR1 reads LGHDT; CDR2 reads YNNKEL (reference sequence). The germline V and J ends were trimmed by 1 base and 1 base, with 12 bases remaining between them. The CDR3 covers 16 residues. In nucleotides, the CDR3 is TGTGCCAGCAGCCAAGGAATTTCGGGAGGCACAGATACGCAGTATTTT. Residues: CASSQGISGGTDTQYF.

A single count supports this clone. The chain is built from TRBV6-2 or TRBV6-3 and TRBJ2-7; 10 bases line up with TRBD1. J was trimmed by 2 bases and V by 6 bases; bases with no gene match: 4. This CDR3 comprises 14 residues. The germline V gene encodes CDR1 MNHEY and CDR2 SVGEGT. The CDR3 loop reads CASSTGTGAYEQYF. As DNA, the CDR3 is TGTGCCAGCAGCACCGGGACAGGGGCCTACGAGCAGTACTTC.

The chain is built from TRBV3-1 (or the pseudogene TRBV3-2) and TRBJ2-2; 8 bases fit TRBD2. The J segment lost 3 bases and the V segment lost 4 bases, leaving 4 bases of the junction unmatched. Germline V gene sequence: CDR1 LGHDT, CDR2 YNNKEL (reference sequence). The CDR3 runs 15 residues. CDR3 sequence: CASSRSGSDTGELFF. CDR3 DNA sequence: TGTGCCAGCAGCCGAAGCGGGAGCGACACCGGGGAGCTGTTTTTT.

The chain couples TRBV2 to TRBJ2-1; D call uncertain. The CDR3 covers 12 residues. With 0 bases removed from V and 10 bases from J, the gap between germline ends came to 7 bases. Looked up from germline, CDR1 is SNHLY and CDR2 is FYNNEI. Here the CDR3 reads CASSEAKTEQFF. The CDR3 nucleotides are TGTGCCAGCAGTGAAGCTAAAACCGAGCAGTTCTTC.

The rearrangement joins TRBV4-3 to TRBJ1-2; 11 nucleotides line up with TRBD1. CDR1 LGHNA and CDR2 YSLEER come from the germline V gene. Trimming removed 5 bases from V and 2 bases from J; junction bases left unmatched: 4. The length of the CDR3 is 15 residues. The CDR3 region is CASSGRDRGNYGYTF. CDR3 DNA sequence: TGCGCCAGCAGCGGTCGGGACAGGGGGAACTATGGCTACACCTTC.